The 3 T cell receptor beta chains below come from one sample, sequenced in a study of blood T cells in healthy people across ages. PCR was performed a second time for roughly 7 to 11 cycles using a sample-barcoded 5' primer and a J-beta primer mix. TCRdb recomputed calls from the 5' RACE reads with MiXCR, one row per CDR3 protein. The sample lists around 900,000 distinct CDR3 sequences; 29% were seen once. The sequencing sample was made of blood. Source of these receptors: a woman of 80 years or more in good health.

This clonotype was seen ten or more times. V and J are TRBV10-3 and TRBJ2-1; D might be TRBD2 (7 bases). This CDR3 region has 15 residues. CDR1 is ENHRY and CDR2 is SYGVKD in the germline V gene. V was cut by 2 bases and J by 6 bases, with 14 bases left in between. The CDR3 spells CAISERGARGNEQFF. Written as DNA, the CDR3 is TGTGCCATCAGTGAGCGGGGGGCCAGGGGCAATGAGCAGTTCTTC.

The table lists this clonotype with many counts. The chain combines TRBV15 with TRBJ1-2; D unclear. CDR1 and CDR2 from the germline V gene are LNHNV and YYDKDF (reference sequence). V dropped 1 base and J dropped 3 bases, with 6 bases sitting between them. CDR3 size: 13 residues. The CDR3 protein is CATSRVGDYGYTF. DNA for the CDR3: TGTGCCACCAGCAGAGTCGGAGACTATGGCTACACCTTC.

This chain uses TRBV7-8 with TRBJ1-6; D possibly corresponds to TRBD1 (5 bases). Germline assignment: CDR1 SGHVS and CDR2 FQNEAQ. The CDR3 consists of 14 residues. The V end lost 5 bases, the J end lost 8 bases, and 13 bases lay between the germline ends. CDR3 nucleotides: TGTGCCAGCAGCCCCGGGGCCCGTGATTCACCCCTCCACTTT. Translated: CASSPGARDSPLHF.